This entry concerns a single TCR beta chain. Only a few counts were recorded for this clonotype. Its antigen remains undetermined. There are no base qualities to consult, and no much larger clone falls within one base. In the germline V gene (reference sequence), CDR1 corresponds to LGHDT and CDR2 to YNNKEL. V was cut back by 3 bases and J by 7 bases, leaving a gap of 10 bases between them. The CDR3 runs 13 residues from the cysteine to the phenylalanine. Solely the CDR3 DNA is kept, with 39 bases framed from the first base. The data stem from a study of CD8 T cells in ankylosing spondylitis (dated by TCRdb to the late 2010s). For context, the study as a whole: The study profiled T cell receptor beta repertoires in healthy donors and ankylosing spondylitis patients to find disease-linked TCR variants. The full study cohort comprised 20 to 25 ankylosing spondylitis patients and 110 or so healthy donors. Samples of peripheral blood were taken, and for ankylosing spondylitis patients, synovial fluid was collected as well. Points the paper makes about the study in general: Blood from ankylosing spondylitis patients appeared to be characterized by a TCR beta motif composed of roughly 8 highly homologous amino acid variants. Some motif variants were previously reported in synovial fluid and blood of reactive arthritis patients, suggesting common disease-initiation mechanisms. According to the report, matched synovial fluid samples from ankylosing spondylitis patients were significantly enriched for the disease-linked clones. In peripheral blood, the disease-linked clones were found at relatively low frequencies and had a CD8+ phenotype.

Data came from an Illumina HiSeq 2500. Quantitative 5'-RACE with molecular barcodes was the method used to prepare the TCR beta libraries. In the source study's methods: Disease-linked TCR variants were identified with a new computational method built on a probabilistic model of VDJ rearrangement. TCRdb applied fastp at Q25 and MiXCR to the public reads, then kept only in-frame beta chains. Rows matching on CDR3 protein sequence are summarized as one entry with the most common DNA and genes. These V and J calls are TCRdb output, not the study's own analysis. This sample holds about 400,000 distinct CDR3 sequences; around 24% were observed only once. The top ten hold less than 20% of the sample.

The TCR comes from a male donor with ankylosing spondylitis. This receptor chain uses TRBV3-1 and TRBJ2-1; a confident D gene designation cannot be given. The sample was blood, either unsorted or a sorted T cell fraction (not recorded which). The nucleotide sequence is given as TGTGCCAGCAGCCATACAGCGCTGAATGAGCAGTTCTTC. Translated, it reads CASSHTALNEQFF.